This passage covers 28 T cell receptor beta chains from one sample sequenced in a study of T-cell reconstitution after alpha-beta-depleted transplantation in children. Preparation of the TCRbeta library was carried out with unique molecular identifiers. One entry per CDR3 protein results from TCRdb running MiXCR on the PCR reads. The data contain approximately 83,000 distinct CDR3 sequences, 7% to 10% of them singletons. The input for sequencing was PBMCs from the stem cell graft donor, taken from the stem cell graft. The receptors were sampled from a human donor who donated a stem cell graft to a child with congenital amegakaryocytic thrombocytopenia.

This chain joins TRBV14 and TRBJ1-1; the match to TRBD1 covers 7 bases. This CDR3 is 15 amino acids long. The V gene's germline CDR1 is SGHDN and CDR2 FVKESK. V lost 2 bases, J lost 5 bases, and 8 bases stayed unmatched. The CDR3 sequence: CASSQLDRDVTEAFF. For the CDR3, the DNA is TGTGCCAGCAGCCAATTAGACAGGGATGTAACTGAAGCTTTCTTT.

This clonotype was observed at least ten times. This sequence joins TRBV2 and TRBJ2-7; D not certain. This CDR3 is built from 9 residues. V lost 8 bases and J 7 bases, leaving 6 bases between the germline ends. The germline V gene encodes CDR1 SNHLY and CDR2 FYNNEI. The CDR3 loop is CASGREQYF. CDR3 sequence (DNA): TGTGCCAGCGGTCGGGAGCAGTACTTC.

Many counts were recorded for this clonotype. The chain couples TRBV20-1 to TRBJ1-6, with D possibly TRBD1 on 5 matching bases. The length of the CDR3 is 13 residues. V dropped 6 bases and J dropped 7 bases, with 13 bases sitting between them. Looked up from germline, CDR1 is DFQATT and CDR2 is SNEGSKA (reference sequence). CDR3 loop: CSAPGLINSPLHF. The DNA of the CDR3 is TGCAGTGCCCCAGGGCTTATCAATTCACCCCTCCACTTT.

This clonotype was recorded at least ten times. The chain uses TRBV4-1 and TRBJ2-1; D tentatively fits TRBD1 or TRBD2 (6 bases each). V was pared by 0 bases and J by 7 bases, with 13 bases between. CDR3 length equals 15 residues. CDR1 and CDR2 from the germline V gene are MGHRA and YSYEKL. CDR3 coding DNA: TGCGCCAGCAGCCAAGATAGGGGGGCCGGGAATGAGCAGTTCTTC. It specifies CASSQDRGAGNEQFF.

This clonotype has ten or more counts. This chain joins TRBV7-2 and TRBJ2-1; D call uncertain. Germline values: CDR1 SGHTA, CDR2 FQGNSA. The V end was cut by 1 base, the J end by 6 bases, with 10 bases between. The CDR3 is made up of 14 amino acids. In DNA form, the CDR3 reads TGTGCCAGCAGCTTAGGTGGGGTACGCAATGAGCAGTTCTTC. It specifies CASSLGGVRNEQFF.

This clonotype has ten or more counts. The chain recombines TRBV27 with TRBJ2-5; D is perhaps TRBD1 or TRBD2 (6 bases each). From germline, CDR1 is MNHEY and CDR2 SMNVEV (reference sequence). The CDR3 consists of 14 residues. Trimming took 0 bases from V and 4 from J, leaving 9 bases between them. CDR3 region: CASSLSGGRETQYF. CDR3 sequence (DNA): TGTGCCAGCAGTTTATCGGGGGGCCGAGAGACCCAGTACTTC.

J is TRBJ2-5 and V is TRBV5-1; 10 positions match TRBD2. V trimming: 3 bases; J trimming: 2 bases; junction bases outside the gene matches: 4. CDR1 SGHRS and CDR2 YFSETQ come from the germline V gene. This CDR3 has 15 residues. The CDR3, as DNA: TGCGCCAGCAGCTCCCCGACTAGCGGGCAAGAGACCCAGTACTTC. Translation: CASSSPTSGQETQYF. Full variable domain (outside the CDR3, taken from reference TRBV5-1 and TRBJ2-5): KAGVTQTPRYLIKTRGQQVTLSCSPISGHRSVSWYQQTPGQGLQFLFEYFSETQRNKGNFPGRFSGRQFSNSRSEMNVSTLELGDSALYLCASSSPTSGQETQYFGPGTRLLVL.

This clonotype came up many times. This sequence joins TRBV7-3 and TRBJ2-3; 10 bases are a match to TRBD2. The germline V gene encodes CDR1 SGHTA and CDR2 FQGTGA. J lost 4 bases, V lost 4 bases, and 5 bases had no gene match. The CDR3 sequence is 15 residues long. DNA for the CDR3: TGTGCCAGCAGCTACACTAGCGGGAACGCAGATACGCAGTATTTT. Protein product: CASSYTSGNADTQYF.

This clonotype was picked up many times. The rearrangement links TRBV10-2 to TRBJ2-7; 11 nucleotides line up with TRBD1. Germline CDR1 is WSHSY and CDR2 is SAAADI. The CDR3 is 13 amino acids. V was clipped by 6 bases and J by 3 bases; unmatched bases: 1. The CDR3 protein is CASRGTGGYEQYF. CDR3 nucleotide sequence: TGCGCCAGCAGGGGGACAGGGGGCTACGAGCAGTACTTC.

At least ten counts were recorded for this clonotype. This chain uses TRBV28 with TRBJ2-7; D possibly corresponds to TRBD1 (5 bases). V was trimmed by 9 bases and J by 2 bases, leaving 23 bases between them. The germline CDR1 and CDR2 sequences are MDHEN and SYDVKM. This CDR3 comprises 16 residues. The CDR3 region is CASNRLGLRGTYEQYF. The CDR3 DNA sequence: TGTGCCAGTAACAGATTGGGGTTAAGGGGTACCTACGAGCAGTACTTC. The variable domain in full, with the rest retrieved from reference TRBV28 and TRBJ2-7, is DVKVTQSSRYLVKRTGEKVFLECVQDMDHENMFWYRQDPGLGLRLIYFSYDVKMKEKGDIPEGYSVSREKKERFSLILESASTNQTSMYLCASNRLGLRGTYEQYFGPGTRLTVT.

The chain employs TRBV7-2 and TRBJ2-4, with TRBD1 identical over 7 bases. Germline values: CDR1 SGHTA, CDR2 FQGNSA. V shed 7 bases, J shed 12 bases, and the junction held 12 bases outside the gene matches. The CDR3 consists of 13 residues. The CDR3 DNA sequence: TGTGCCAGCAACATTGGGCAGGGGGACAGTCAGTACTTC. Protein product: CASNIGQGDSQYF.

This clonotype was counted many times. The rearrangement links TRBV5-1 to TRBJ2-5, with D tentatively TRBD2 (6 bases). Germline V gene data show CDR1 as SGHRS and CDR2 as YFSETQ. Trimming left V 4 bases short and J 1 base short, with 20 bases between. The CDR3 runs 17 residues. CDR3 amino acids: CASSPGRSTTSQETQYF. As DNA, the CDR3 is TGCGCCAGCAGCCCTGGGAGGTCCACCACTTCCCAAGAGACCCAGTACTTC.

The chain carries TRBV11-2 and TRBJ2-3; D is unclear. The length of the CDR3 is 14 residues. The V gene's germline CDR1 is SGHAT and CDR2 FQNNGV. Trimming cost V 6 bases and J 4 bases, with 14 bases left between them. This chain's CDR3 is CASSPAPAADTQYF. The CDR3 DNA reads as TGTGCCAGCAGTCCGGCCCCTGCTGCAGATACGCAGTATTTT.

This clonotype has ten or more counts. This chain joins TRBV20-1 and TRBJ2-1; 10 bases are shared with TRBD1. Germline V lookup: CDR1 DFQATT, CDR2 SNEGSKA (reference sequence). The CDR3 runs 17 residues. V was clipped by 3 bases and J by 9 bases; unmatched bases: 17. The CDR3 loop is CSASSTRVDRGRSEQFF. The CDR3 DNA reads TGCAGTGCTAGTTCGACGAGGGTAGACAGGGGGCGGAGTGAGCAGTTCTTC.

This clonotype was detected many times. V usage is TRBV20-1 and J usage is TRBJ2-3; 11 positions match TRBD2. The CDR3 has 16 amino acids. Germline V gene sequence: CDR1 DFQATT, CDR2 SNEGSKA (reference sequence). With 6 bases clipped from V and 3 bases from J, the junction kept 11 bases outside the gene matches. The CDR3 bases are TGCAGTGCCCTGTTAGCGGGGGGGCGGGGGACAGATACGCAGTATTTT. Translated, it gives CSALLAGGRGTDTQYF.

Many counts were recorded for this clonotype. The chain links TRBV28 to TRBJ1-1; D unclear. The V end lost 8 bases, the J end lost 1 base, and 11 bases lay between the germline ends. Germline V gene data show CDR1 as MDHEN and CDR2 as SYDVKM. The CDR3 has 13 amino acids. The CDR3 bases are TGTGCCAGCCATAAGAGACAGAACACTGAAGCTTTCTTT. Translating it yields CASHKRQNTEAFF.

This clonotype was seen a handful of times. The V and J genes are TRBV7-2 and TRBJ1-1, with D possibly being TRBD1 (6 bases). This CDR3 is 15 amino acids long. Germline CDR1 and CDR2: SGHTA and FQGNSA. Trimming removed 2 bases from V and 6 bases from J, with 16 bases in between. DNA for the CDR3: TGTGCCAGCAGCTTATCCCCAGGGCGACAGGCTGAAGCTTTCTTT. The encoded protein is CASSLSPGRQAEAFF.

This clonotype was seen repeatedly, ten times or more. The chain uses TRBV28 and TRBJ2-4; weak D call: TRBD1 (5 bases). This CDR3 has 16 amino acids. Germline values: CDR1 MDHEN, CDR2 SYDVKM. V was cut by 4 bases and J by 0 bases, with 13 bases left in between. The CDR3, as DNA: TGTGCCAGCAGTTCGACAGCCCAACTAGCCAAAAACATTCAGTACTTC. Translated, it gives CASSSTAQLAKNIQYF.

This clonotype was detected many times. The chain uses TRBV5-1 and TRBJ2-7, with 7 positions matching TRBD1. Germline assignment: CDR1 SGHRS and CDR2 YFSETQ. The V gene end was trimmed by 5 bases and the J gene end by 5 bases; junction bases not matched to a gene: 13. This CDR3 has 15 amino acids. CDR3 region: CASRLSGTVTHEQYF. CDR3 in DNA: TGCGCCAGCAGACTATCCGGGACAGTCACCCACGAGCAGTACTTC.

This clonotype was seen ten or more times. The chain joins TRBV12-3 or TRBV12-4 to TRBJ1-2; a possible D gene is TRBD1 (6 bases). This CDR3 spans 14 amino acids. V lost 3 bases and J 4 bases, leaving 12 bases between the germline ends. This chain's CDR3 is CASSLGRGIYGYTF. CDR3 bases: TGTGCCAGCAGTTTGGGCAGGGGAATCTATGGCTACACCTTC.

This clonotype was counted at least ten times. The CDR3 region has the DNA TGCAGTGCTCTAAGGCCGGGACAGTTGAACACTGAAGCTTTCTTT. It translates to CSALRPGQLNTEAFF. The rearrangement joins TRBV20-1 to TRBJ1-1; 7 nucleotides align to TRBD1. The germline V gene encodes CDR1 DFQATT and CDR2 SNEGSKA (reference sequence). The junction had 9 bases not matched to a gene; V was cut back by 5 bases and J by 0 bases. The CDR3 extends over 15 amino acids.

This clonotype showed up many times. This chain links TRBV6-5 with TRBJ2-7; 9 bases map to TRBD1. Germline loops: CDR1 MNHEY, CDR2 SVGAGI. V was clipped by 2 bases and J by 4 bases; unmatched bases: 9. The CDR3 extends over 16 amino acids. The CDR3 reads CASSYAQDRGVYEQYF. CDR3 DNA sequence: TGTGCCAGCAGTTACGCGCAAGACAGGGGGGTATACGAGCAGTACTTC.

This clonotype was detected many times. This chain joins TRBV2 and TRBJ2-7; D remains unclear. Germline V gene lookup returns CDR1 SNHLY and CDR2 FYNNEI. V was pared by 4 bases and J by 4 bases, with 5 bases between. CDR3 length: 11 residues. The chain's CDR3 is CASSGHYEQYF. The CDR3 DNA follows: TGTGCCAGCAGTGGGCATTACGAGCAGTACTTC.

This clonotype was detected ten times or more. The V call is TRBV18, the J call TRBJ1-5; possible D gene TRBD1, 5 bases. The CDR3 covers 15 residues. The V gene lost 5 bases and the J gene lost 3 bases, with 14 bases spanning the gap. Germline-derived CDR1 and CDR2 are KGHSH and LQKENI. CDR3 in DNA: TGTGCCAGCTCATTGGGGAGACAGATCAATCAGCCCCAGCATTTT. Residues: CASSLGRQINQPQHF.

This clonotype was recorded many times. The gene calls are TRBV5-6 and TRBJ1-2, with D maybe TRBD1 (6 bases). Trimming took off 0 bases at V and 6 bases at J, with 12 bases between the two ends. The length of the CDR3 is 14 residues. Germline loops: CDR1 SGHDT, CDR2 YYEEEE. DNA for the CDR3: TGTGCCAGCAGCTTGGAGGGCAGGGGCCATGGCTACACCTTC. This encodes CASSLEGRGHGYTF. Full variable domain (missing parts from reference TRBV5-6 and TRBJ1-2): DAGVTQSPTHLIKTRGQQVTLRCSPKSGHDTVSWYQQALGQGPQFIFQYYEEEERQRGNFPDRFSGHQFPNYSSELNVNALLLGDSALYLCASSLEGRGHGYTFGSGTRLTVV.

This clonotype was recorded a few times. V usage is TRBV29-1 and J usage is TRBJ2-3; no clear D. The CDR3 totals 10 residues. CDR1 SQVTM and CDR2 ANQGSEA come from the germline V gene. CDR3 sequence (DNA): TGCATCGCGGGCACAGATACGCAGTATTTT. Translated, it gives CIAGTDTQYF.

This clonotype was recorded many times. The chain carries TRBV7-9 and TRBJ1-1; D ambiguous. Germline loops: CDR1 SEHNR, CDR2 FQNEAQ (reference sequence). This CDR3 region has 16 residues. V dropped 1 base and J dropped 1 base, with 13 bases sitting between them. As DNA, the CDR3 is TGTGCCAGCAGCTTAGGGCCTGAGGCAGGGAACACTGAAGCTTTCTTT. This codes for CASSLGPEAGNTEAFF.

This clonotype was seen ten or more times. In DNA form, the CDR3 reads TGCAGTGCTAGGAAAAAGGGGGGGTATGAGCAGTTCTTC. As protein: CSARKKGGYEQFF. The chain is built from TRBV20-1 and TRBJ2-1; a possible D gene is TRBD2 (7 bases). Germline lookup yields CDR1 DFQATT and CDR2 SNEGSKA (reference sequence). Trimming took 3 bases from V and 8 from J, leaving 14 bases between them. The CDR3 is 13 amino acids.